The 12 T cell receptor beta chains below were found in one sample sequenced in a study of cytotoxic CD8 clonotypes in ibrutinib-treated CLL. Libraries were prepared by immunoSEQ multiplex PCR; TCRdb keeps only in-frame clonotypes and omits some of them. The repertoire includes approximately 130,000 clones, around 84% of them detected once, and around 3.3% sits in the top ten. The sample was PBMCs, taken after 24 months of ibrutinib treatment. The source is a human donor with chronic lymphocytic leukemia.

The chain links TRBV6-5 to TRBJ2-3; perhaps TRBD1 as D (6 bases). The germline gives CDR1 MNHEY, CDR2 SVGAGI. This CDR3 comprises 14 residues. With 6 bases removed from V and 0 bases from J, the gap between germline ends came to 10 bases. Written as DNA, the CDR3 is TGTGCCAGCAGGTTCGGACAGAGCACAGATACGCAGTATTTT. Amino acids: CASRFGQSTDTQYF.

The CDR3 DNA is TGTGCCAGCAGTCCCCCGGGCGGCTCTGGAAACACCATATATTTT. Translated: CASSPPGGSGNTIYF. The V and J genes are TRBV6-6 and TRBJ1-3; D call uncertain. CDR3 length equals 15 residues. V dropped 5 bases and J dropped 0 bases, with 11 bases sitting between them. CDR1 and CDR2 from the germline V gene are MNHNY and SVGAGI (reference sequence).

The chain employs TRBV7-9 and TRBJ2-2; D may be TRBD1 or TRBD2 (5 bases each). Germline V gene sequence: CDR1 SEHNR, CDR2 FQNEAQ (reference sequence). CDR3 size: 13 residues. V was pared by 6 bases and J by 4 bases, with 9 bases between. CDR3 sequence reads: CASRRDLTGELFF. The CDR3 DNA reads TGTGCCAGCAGACGGGACCTCACCGGGGAGCTGTTTTTT.

The chain couples TRBV18 to TRBJ2-1; 14 nucleotides match TRBD2. After removal of 4 bases from V and 6 bases from J, the junction contained 5 bases not matched to a gene. The CDR3 is made up of 16 amino acids. Germline V CDR1 and CDR2: KGHSH, LQKENI. CDR3 protein: CASSQGLAGASNEQFF. CDR3 DNA: TGTGCCAGCTCACAGGGACTAGCGGGGGCCAGCAATGAGCAGTTCTTC.

This chain uses TRBV11-2 with TRBJ1-2; the D is unclear. Trimming cost V 5 bases and J 5 bases, with 18 bases left between them. Looked up from germline, CDR1 is SGHAT and CDR2 is FQNNGV. The length of the CDR3 is 15 residues. CDR3 sequence (DNA): TGTGCCAGCAGCCCCCGACCGGGAGTGGGGTATGGCTACACCTTC. Translation: CASSPRPGVGYGYTF.

This sequence joins TRBV12-5 and TRBJ2-7; D gene ambiguous. This CDR3 spans 17 amino acids. Per the germline V gene, CDR1 is LGHNT and CDR2 is FRNRAP. Trimming cost V 2 bases and J 1 base, with 18 bases left between them. In DNA, the CDR3 is TGTGCTAGTGGTTTGAAAGCACAGCTTCTAAATTCCTACGAGCAGTACTTC. Amino acid sequence: CASGLKAQLLNSYEQYF.

The chain links TRBV7-2 to TRBJ2-7; 8 bases fit TRBD1. Germline CDR1 and CDR2: SGHTA and FQGNSA. The V segment lost 1 base and the J segment 3 bases; nucleotides outside the gene matches: 8. The CDR3 totals 16 residues. The chain's CDR3 is CASSLGGQGAVYEQYF. CDR3 in DNA: TGTGCCAGCAGCTTAGGTGGGCAGGGGGCCGTCTACGAGCAGTACTTC.

The J gene is TRBJ2-3, the V gene TRBV5-5, with 9 bases identical to TRBD2. The CDR3 length is 15 residues. V shed 3 bases and J 0 bases; nucleotides not matched to a gene: 2. Germline CDR1 SGHKS, CDR2 YYEKEE (reference sequence). The CDR3 DNA follows: TGTGCCAGCAGCTCCACTAGCGGGAGCACAGATACGCAGTATTTT. Translated: CASSSTSGSTDTQYF.

This clone appeared a few times. This chain joins TRBV5-1 and TRBJ2-1, with TRBD1 matching 10 bases. J was trimmed by 6 bases and V by 0 bases; bases with no gene match: 6. Per the germline V gene, CDR1 is SGHRS and CDR2 is YFSETQ. The CDR3 is 16 amino acids. The CDR3: CASSLEGTGAVNEQFF. The CDR3 DNA sequence: TGCGCCAGCAGCTTGGAGGGGACAGGGGCCGTCAATGAGCAGTTCTTC.

The chain recombines TRBV2 with TRBJ1-5; D gene unclear. CDR1 and CDR2 (germline): SNHLY, FYNNEI. V gave up 7 bases and J gave up 1 base, with 8 bases separating them. This CDR3 is 13 amino acids long. CDR3 sequence: CASILRSNQPQHF. The CDR3 DNA reads TGTGCCAGCATTCTCAGGAGCAATCAGCCCCAGCATTTT.

The V gene is TRBV19, the J gene TRBJ2-2; 11 bases map to TRBD2. Unmatched junction bases numbered 7, after V lost 5 bases and J lost 5 bases. CDR3 length: 16 residues. Germline CDR1 is LNHDA and CDR2 is SQIVND (reference sequence). The CDR3 bases are TGTGCCAGTAGTTCGGGTCTAGCGGGGGGAACCGGGGAGCTGTTTTTT. This sequence encodes CASSSGLAGGTGELFF.

The chain links TRBV6-6 to TRBJ2-3, with unresolved D. Trimming cost V 8 bases and J 0 bases, with 9 bases left between them. The CDR3 length is 13 residues. The germline CDR1 and CDR2 sequences are MNHNY and SVGAGI (reference sequence). CDR3 residues: CASSRPSTDTQYF. For the CDR3, the DNA is TGTGCCAGCTCTAGGCCTAGCACAGATACGCAGTATTTT.